This paragraph covers one T cell receptor (beta chain) sequence. Its specificity is unknown. The data stem from a study of cytomegalovirus exposure and HLA in healthy donors. Study as a whole: The use of the same platform for the roughly 120 validation repertoires and the 600 to 800 first-cohort repertoires was reported by a later analysis.

TCRdb's copy holds only in-frame clones and misses some; the assay was immunoSEQ multiplex PCR. The top ten clones hold roughly 3.1% of a sample with approximately 71,000 clones, roughly nine tenths of them seen once. General study results and limits: Researchers catalogued over 150 TCR beta chains as cytomegalovirus-associated. Reports showed the classifier diagnosing cytomegalovirus status with high specificity and sensitivity.

This TCR derives from a man between 18 and 35 years old in good health and CMV-seronegative. Sequenced: PBMCs.

CDR3 DNA sequence: TGTGCCAGCAGCTCGGGACATCCCCCGAACACCGGGGAGCTGTTTTTT. It translates to CASSSGHPPNTGELFF. This rearrangement joins TRBV28 to TRBJ2-2, with a weak D call TRBD1 (6 bases). CDR1 is MDHEN, CDR2 SYDVKM, per germline. V gave up 6 bases and J gave up 0 bases, with 14 bases separating them. This CDR3 is built from 16 residues.